The subject of this entry is one T cell receptor (beta chain). Its specific antigen is unknown. Base quality data are lacking; no much larger clone is found one base away. Taken from the germline V gene, the CDR1 and CDR2 loops are KGHDR and SFDVKD. There are 15 amino acids in the CDR3, from cysteine to phenylalanine inclusive. The only DNA kept is the CDR3, 45 bases in frame from the first base. A distance of 12 bases separates the germline ends of V and J, which lose 8 bases and 0 bases respectively. The treatment or condition label on this specimen signifies: roughly 20 received Ad26.COV2.S at low or high dose, single or two shots; 5 received placebo; per-sample allocation not given. Repertoires of vaccine and placebo recipients were sequenced from samples taken on day 63 after the first injection. In Cohort 1b, 25 adults aged 18-55 years were enrolled at a single site in Boston, USA, between 29 July and 7 August 2020. Ad26.COV2.S was a replication-incompetent adenovirus type 26 vector that expressed a prefusion-stabilized SARS-CoV-2 spike protein derived from the original Wuhan strain.

This entry comes from a study of Ad26.COV2.S vaccination and SARS-CoV-2 variants (dated by TCRdb to the early 2020s). Describing the broader study: Vaccine-arm donors came from COV1001, a multicentre, randomized, double-blind, placebo-controlled phase I-IIa trial of Ad26.COV2.S in healthy adults. Dosing of Ad26.COV2.S was intramuscular, at either 5x10^10 or 1x10^11 viral particles, delivered as one shot or as two shots spaced 56 days apart. The specificity and breadth of SARS-CoV-2-reactive T cell receptors after Ad26.COV2.S vaccination were assessed by TCRbeta repertoire sequencing. The TCR-sequenced set comprised about 32 samples: some 20 Ad26.COV2.S vaccine recipients, 5 placebo recipients and 8 SARS-CoV-2 convalescent individuals. Participants in the trial were split at random into five groups of five each, receiving low-dose or high-dose Ad26.COV2.S once or twice, or else placebo on both occasions. Throughout the experiments and outcome assessment, investigators stayed blinded to trial group allocation. Findings and caveats that apply to the study as a whole: The study lacked the statistical power to compare responses across vaccine doses or regimens. Higher spike-specific TCR breadth was observed in Ad26.COV2.S recipients than in placebo recipients (P = 0.0014). Substantial breadth of spike-specific CD8+ and CD4+ T cell responses was reported after vaccination. It was noted by the authors that total T cell responses may have been underestimated by the TCR breadth and depth analyses. Vaccine and placebo recipients had similar non-spike TCR breadth, a finding consistent with the vaccine containing only spike.

TCRbeta CDR3 regions were sequenced with the immunoSEQ Assay. After extraction, genomic DNA underwent amplification by bias-controlled multiplex PCR, followed by high-throughput sequencing. In the authors' own workflow: To quantify the absolute abundance of every unique TCRbeta CDR3 region, sequences were collapsed and filtered. Usable DNA was measured by amplifying reference genes present in all nucleated cells, and TCRbeta template counts were normalized to that usable DNA to estimate T cell fraction. Repertoire TCRs were annotated as SARS-CoV-2-specific by exact matching of V gene, CDR3 amino acid sequence and J gene to a known reactive TCR set. The reference SARS-CoV-2 TCR set was derived from MIRA and filtered for enrichment in COVID-19-positive ImmuneCODE repertoires, a step that removed public or cross-reactive TCRs. Drawing on the MIRA antigens, annotated TCRs were analysed further at the level of specific ORF or position within ORF. Breadth was defined as the number of annotated unique rearrangements divided by the total number of unique productive rearrangements, and depth was defined as the summed frequency of the annotated unique rearrangements. Two-sided Wilcoxon rank-sum tests were applied when comparing TCR breadth between groups. The table comes from immuneACCESS by way of TCRdb, which keeps in-frame sequences with V and J called. Part of the clones is missing from these tables; in studies checked, under half for an unresolved V gene and the rest for unknown reasons. Clonal size and the V and J genes are those of that table, whereas D and trimming came from the DNA. The sample yields under 550,000 clones; approximately 88% were counted once. The ten largest clones add up to 3.6% of the sample.

The chain joins TRBV24-1 to TRBJ2-2; the D region possibly corresponds to TRBD2 (6 bases align). This specimen consisted of peripheral blood, obtained in a trial of Ad26.COV2.S vaccine versus placebo. The clonotype comes from a person aged 18-60 years who received the Ad26.COV2.S COVID-19 vaccine or a placebo. The CDR3: CATTEGLSNTGELFF. The DNA sequence is given as TGTGCCACCACCGAGGGACTTTCGAACACCGGGGAGCTGTTTTTT.